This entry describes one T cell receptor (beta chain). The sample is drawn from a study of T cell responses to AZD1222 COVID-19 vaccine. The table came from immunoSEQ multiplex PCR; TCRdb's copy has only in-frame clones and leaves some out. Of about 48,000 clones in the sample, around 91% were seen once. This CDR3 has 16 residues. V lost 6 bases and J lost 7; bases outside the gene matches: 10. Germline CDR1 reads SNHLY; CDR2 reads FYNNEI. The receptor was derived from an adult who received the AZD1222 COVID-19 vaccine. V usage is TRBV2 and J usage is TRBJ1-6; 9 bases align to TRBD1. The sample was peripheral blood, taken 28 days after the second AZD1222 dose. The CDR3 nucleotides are TGTGCCAGCAGCCAAGAACCGGGACAGGGAAATTCACCCCTCCACTTT. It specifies CASSQEPGQGNSPLHF.